One sample yielded the 10 T cell receptor beta chains listed below, sequenced in a study of neurological immune-mediated disorders. TCRdb processed the 5' RACE reads anew with MiXCR; each CDR3 protein has one entry. The sample holds about 62,000 distinct CDR3 sequences, 3% to 4% seen once. The sequenced material came from PBMCs. The receptor set was obtained from a woman aged 45-60 years with multiple sclerosis.

This clonotype has at least ten counts. The chain employs TRBV11-3 and TRBJ1-1, with TRBD1 identical over 8 bases. Germline lookup yields CDR1 SGHNT and CDR2 YENEEA. The CDR3 has 15 amino acids. The V and J ends lost 5 bases and 6 bases, in that order; junction bases with no gene match: 11. The CDR3 here is CASSPPGQGASEAFF. For the CDR3, the DNA is TGTGCCAGCAGCCCGCCCGGGCAGGGGGCCTCTGAAGCTTTCTTT.

This clonotype was observed many times. V is TRBV5-1 and J is TRBJ1-2; no definite D call. Germline-derived CDR1 and CDR2 are SGHRS and YFSETQ. This CDR3 is built from 15 residues. Trimming removed 0 bases at V and 6 bases at J, with 15 bases between. Here the CDR3 DNA reads TGCGCCAGCAGCTTGGAGCCTTCTGGAGGGAATGGCTACACCTTC. Protein product: CASSLEPSGGNGYTF. Using reference TRBV5-1 and TRBJ1-2 for the parts outside the CDR3, the full variable domain is KAGVTQTPRYLIKTRGQQVTLSCSPISGHRSVSWYQQTPGQGLQFLFEYFSETQRNKGNFPGRFSGRQFSNSRSEMNVSTLELGDSALYLCASSLEPSGGNGYTFGSGTRLTVV.

This clonotype was seen a handful of times. At one boundary the junction diverges from the germline segment, which might be a read error. The chain couples TRBV18 to TRBJ1-5; D not resolved. This CDR3 has 16 amino acids. Germline values: CDR1 KGHSH, CDR2 LQKENI. CDR3 nucleotides: TGTGCCAGCTCACCAGCGGCAGGATATAGCAATCAGCCCCAGAATTTT. Translation gives CASSPAAGYSNQPQNF. Variable domain in full (rest from reference TRBV18 and TRBJ1-5): NAGVMQNPRHLVRRRGQEARLRCSPMKGHSHVYWYRQLPEEGLKFMVYLQKENIIDESGMPKERFSAEFPKEGPSILRIQQVVRGDSAAYFCASSPAAGYSNQPQNFGDGTRLSIL.

Ten or more counts support this clonotype. V and J are TRBV5-1 and TRBJ2-1; 7 bases agree with TRBD2. The CDR3 is made up of 15 amino acids. V lost 3 bases, J lost 15 bases, and 18 bases stayed unmatched. Germline lookup yields CDR1 SGHRS and CDR2 YFSETQ. The CDR3 DNA sequence: TGCGCCAGCAGCTGGGAGGGCCGACGCGGGGTTCGGTGGTTCTTC. Amino acids: CASSWEGRRGVRWFF.

This clonotype appeared many times. The chain recombines TRBV5-1 with TRBJ2-5, with 7 bases aligning to TRBD1. CDR3 length: 15 residues. With V trimmed by 0 bases and J by 1 base, 3 bases remained unmatched. Germline V gene sequence: CDR1 SGHRS, CDR2 YFSETQ. DNA of the CDR3: TGCGCCAGCAGCTTGGTGCCAGGGGGCCAAGAGACCCAGTACTTC. This translates into CASSLVPGGQETQYF.

This clonotype was seen repeatedly, ten times or more. This chain uses TRBV7-2 with TRBJ2-7; 8 bases align to TRBD2. The germline CDR1 and CDR2 sequences are SGHTA and FQGNSA. The V and J ends lost 5 bases and 4 bases, in that order; junction bases with no gene match: 7. The CDR3 covers 14 residues. CDR3 bases: TGTGCCAGCAGCCCCCGGACTAGCAGGTACGAGCAGTACTTC. This translates into CASSPRTSRYEQYF.

The chain recombines TRBV5-4 with TRBJ2-5; D might be TRBD2 (6 bases). Trimming took 0 bases from V and 2 from J, leaving 11 bases between them. CDR1 is SGHNT and CDR2 is YYREEE in the germline V gene (reference sequence). The CDR3 consists of 15 residues. Written as DNA, the CDR3 is TGTGCCAGCAGCTTGGAGGCGGGACTTCAAGAGACCCAGTACTTC. It is translated as CASSLEAGLQETQYF.

This clonotype was recorded at least ten times. This chain connects TRBV12-3 or TRBV12-4 to TRBJ1-4; no clear D gene. The CDR3 consists of 14 residues. The V gene lost 6 bases and the J gene lost 3 bases, with 11 bases spanning the gap. The CDR3 protein is CASSIQSSNEKLFF. The CDR3 region has the DNA TGTGCCAGCAGCATCCAGTCCTCTAATGAAAAACTGTTTTTT.

This clonotype was recorded at least ten times. J is TRBJ2-1 and V is TRBV20-1, with D perhaps TRBD2 (5 bases). CDR3 size: 13 residues. CDR1 is DFQATT and CDR2 is SNEGSKA in the germline V gene (reference sequence). DNA for the CDR3: TGCAGCACCCTCGCGGACGGGGAAAATGAGCAGTTCTTC. It translates to CSTLADGENEQFF.

Details on this clonotype: A read error may be the cause here, since a much bigger clone is one base away. The chain links TRBV5-5 to TRBJ2-5, with unresolved D. Germline V lookup: CDR1 SGHKS, CDR2 YYEKEE (reference sequence). Between the trimmed V and J ends, which lost 4 bases and 3 bases, there was a span of 13 bases. The CDR3 runs 14 residues. For the CDR3, the DNA is TGTGCCAGCAGCCCCTTCGAAGGAAAAGAGACCCAGTACTTC. This codes for CASSPFEGKETQYF. The whole variable domain, filled in from reference TRBV5-5 and TRBJ2-5, reads DAGVTQSPTHLIKTRGQQVTLRCSPISGHKSVSWYQQVLGQGPQFIFQYYEKEERGRGNFPDRFSARQFPNYSSELNVNALLLGDSALYLCASSPFEGKETQYFGPGTRLLVL.